Shown below are 23 T cell receptor beta chains from a single sample sequenced in a study of cytomegalovirus exposure and HLA in healthy donors (dated 2017 in TCRdb). Library preparation was by the immunoSEQ multiplex PCR assay. In its TCRdb copy, this immuneACCESS table keeps in-frame sequences only and misses some clones. Where compared with another copy, unresolved V genes explain less than half of these, and the others have no known cause. The sample records roughly 50,000 clones, roughly 93% of which are singletons. The biggest ten clones account for 1.7% of the sample. The sample comprised PBMCs. The receptor source for this set is a young woman in good health and CMV-seropositive.

The chain is built from TRBV5-5 and TRBJ2-2; D is ambiguous. The germline V gene encodes CDR1 SGHKS and CDR2 YYEKEE (reference sequence). The CDR3 loop spans 15 amino acids. Trimming removed 2 bases at V and 3 bases at J, with 11 bases between. The chain's CDR3 is CASSFSPWDTGELFF. In DNA, the CDR3 is TGTGCCAGCAGCTTTAGCCCATGGGACACCGGGGAGCTGTTTTTT. Combining the CDR3 with reference TRBV5-5 and TRBJ2-2 gives the whole variable domain DAGVTQSPTHLIKTRGQQVTLRCSPISGHKSVSWYQQVLGQGPQFIFQYYEKEERGRGNFPDRFSARQFPNYSSELNVNALLLGDSALYLCASSFSPWDTGELFFGEGSRLTVL.

The chain employs TRBV15 and TRBJ2-7; D possibly corresponds to TRBD1 (6 bases). This CDR3 has 16 residues. V lost 1 base to trimming and J lost 2 bases, with 15 bases between them. From germline, CDR1 is LNHNV and CDR2 YYDKDF (reference sequence). The CDR3 protein is CATSRGLRQEAYEQYF. The CDR3 nucleotides read TGTGCCACCAGCAGAGGGTTGAGACAGGAGGCCTACGAGCAGTACTTC. The full variable domain, rest sourced from reference TRBV15 and TRBJ2-7, is DAMVIQNPRYQVTQFGKPVTLSCSQTLNHNVMYWYQQKSSQAPKLLFHYYDKDFNNEADTPDNFQSRRPNTSFCFLDIRSPGLGDTAMYLCATSRGLRQEAYEQYFGPGTRLTVT.

The chain couples TRBV9 to TRBJ2-7; 14 bases agree with TRBD2. Germline assignment: CDR1 SGDLS and CDR2 YYNGEE. V was clipped by 3 bases and J by 5 bases; unmatched bases: 4. The CDR3 covers 15 residues. The CDR3 nucleotides read TGTGCCAGCAGCGAGACTAGCGGGGGGGCAAACGAGCAGTACTTC. Translated, it gives CASSETSGGANEQYF.

V is TRBV7-9 and J is TRBJ1-4, with a tentative D call TRBD1 (5 bases). Germline CDR1 is SEHNR and CDR2 is FQNEAQ (reference sequence). Trimming took 5 bases from V and 7 from J, leaving 11 bases between them. CDR3 length: 13 amino acids. For the CDR3, the DNA is TGTGCCAGCAGCCCACGGGGACTTGAAAAACTGTTTTTT. Translation gives CASSPRGLEKLFF.

This clone was recorded only once. V and J are TRBV5-1 and TRBJ2-3; D not certain. The V end was cut by 1 base, the J end by 4 bases, with 7 bases between. Per the germline V gene, CDR1 is SGHRS and CDR2 is YFSETQ. The CDR3 is 13 amino acids. The CDR3 coding sequence is TGCGCCAGCAGCTTGTATATAGCAGATACGCAGTATTTT. This gives the protein CASSLYIADTQYF.

The chain combines TRBV18 with TRBJ2-2; unclear D gene. Germline loops: CDR1 KGHSH, CDR2 LQKENI. CDR3 size: 14 residues. V lost 6 bases and J lost 4, with 12 bases in between. In DNA, the CDR3 is TGTGCCAGCTCTCAGTTATCTGGCACCGGGGAGCTGTTTTTT. Translated, it gives CASSQLSGTGELFF.

This sequence joins TRBV29-1 and TRBJ2-2, with D possibly TRBD2 on 6 matching bases. Germline loops: CDR1 SQVTM, CDR2 ANQGSEA. V shed 4 bases and J shed 5 bases, with 14 bases lying between them. The CDR3 consists of 14 residues. The CDR3 nucleotides are TGCAGCGTTGGGGGCGGGGCGGGGACCGGGGAGCTGTTTTTT. Its translation: CSVGGGAGTGELFF.

This rearrangement joins TRBV29-1 to TRBJ2-1; D is ambiguous. The CDR3 sequence is 12 residues long. V was shortened by 6 bases and J by 6 bases, with 12 bases between the two germline ends. From germline, CDR1 is SQVTM and CDR2 ANQGSEA. Written as DNA, the CDR3 is TGCAGCGTCAGTGGGCAGAGCAATGAGCAGTTCTTC. Translating it yields CSVSGQSNEQFF.

V gene TRBV29-1 combines with J gene TRBJ1-1; D is perhaps TRBD1 (5 bases). This CDR3 has 13 amino acids. Trimming stripped 4 bases from V and 5 bases from J, with 14 bases between. From germline, CDR1 is SQVTM and CDR2 ANQGSEA. CDR3 sequence: CSVVVGVGTEAFF. The DNA for the CDR3 is TGCAGCGTTGTTGTAGGGGTGGGAACTGAAGCTTTCTTT.

J is TRBJ1-1 and V is TRBV29-1; 9 nucleotides agree with TRBD1. Germline lookup yields CDR1 SQVTM and CDR2 ANQGSEA. The CDR3 length is 14 residues. After removal of 3 bases from V and 3 bases from J, the junction contained 5 bases not matched to a gene. Here the CDR3 DNA reads TGCAGCGTTGAGAACAGGGGGCGGGACACTGAAGCTTTCTTT. It specifies CSVENRGRDTEAFF.

The chain combines TRBV7-2 with TRBJ1-1; D is possibly TRBD1 (5 bases). CDR3 length: 14 residues. Trimming removed 5 bases at V and 0 bases at J, with 10 bases between. Germline V lookup: CDR1 SGHTA, CDR2 FQGNSA. CDR3 nucleotide sequence: TGTGCCAGCAGCCAACAGGCCCTGAACACTGAAGCTTTCTTT. Translation: CASSQQALNTEAFF.

This clone was picked up one time. The chain carries TRBV5-1 and TRBJ2-5; no clear D. The CDR3 loop spans 11 amino acids. Looked up from germline, CDR1 is SGHRS and CDR2 is YFSETQ. V gave up 4 bases and J gave up 2 bases, with 3 bases separating them. CDR3: CASSIQETQYF. The CDR3 DNA follows: TGCGCCAGCAGCATACAAGAGACCCAGTACTTC.

The rearrangement uses TRBV6-5 and TRBJ1-2; possibly TRBD1 for D (5 bases). The V gene lost 1 base and the J gene lost 4 bases, with 10 bases spanning the gap. CDR1 is MNHEY, CDR2 SVGAGI, per germline. The CDR3 contains 14 residues. CDR3 residues: CASSYFQGSYGYTF. In DNA, the CDR3 is TGTGCCAGCAGTTACTTCCAGGGATCCTATGGCTACACCTTC.

V is TRBV5-4 and J is TRBJ2-7; 7 bases fit TRBD1. Per the germline V gene, CDR1 is SGHNT and CDR2 is YYREEE (reference sequence). The CDR3 has 14 amino acids. With V trimmed by 3 bases and J by 2 bases, 5 bases remained unmatched. The CDR3: CASSSRDSPYEQYF. CDR3 bases: TGTGCCAGCAGCTCCCGGGACAGCCCCTACGAGCAGTACTTC.

This clone was recorded only once. Other nucleotide sequences from this sample produce the same CDR3. The V call is TRBV4-3, the J call TRBJ2-7; the D is unclear. V was clipped by 0 bases and J by 0 bases, with 6 bases between them. Germline CDR1 reads LGHNA; CDR2 reads YSLEER. CDR3 length: 14 amino acids. CDR3 in DNA: TGCGCCAGCAGCCAAGATCGCGCCTCCTACGAGCAGTACTTC. Its protein is CASSQDRASYEQYF.

The chain has TRBV28 and TRBJ1-4; D is uncertain. CDR3 length: 16 residues. Looked up from germline, CDR1 is MDHEN and CDR2 is SYDVKM. V was pared by 2 bases and J by 8 bases, with 18 bases between. CDR3 coding DNA: TGTGCCAGCAGTTTACCAACCCTGGGAGCTGCCGAAAAACTGTTTTTT. Translation gives CASSLPTLGAAEKLFF.

The chain has TRBV25-1 and TRBJ1-6; D is undetermined. The CDR3 spans 16 residues. The V end was cut by 0 bases, the J end by 10 bases, with 16 bases between. CDR1 is MGHDK, CDR2 SYGVNS, per germline. CDR3 amino acids: CASSEYRSWTLSPLHF. CDR3 coding DNA: TGTGCCAGCAGTGAATATCGGTCGTGGACTCTGTCACCCCTCCACTTT.

V and J are TRBV7-9 and TRBJ1-1; D is ambiguous. The CDR3 has 15 residues. V shed 2 bases and J shed 10 bases, with 20 bases lying between them. Germline CDR1 SEHNR, CDR2 FQNEAQ (reference sequence). As DNA, the CDR3 is TGTGCCAGCAGCTTAAAGGCCCAAAGAAGAACGGGAGCTTTCTTT. As protein: CASSLKAQRRTGAFF.

J is TRBJ2-7 and V is TRBV28; maybe TRBD2 (5 bases). CDR1 is MDHEN, CDR2 SYDVKM, per germline. Trimming removed 1 base from V and 6 bases from J, with 7 bases in between. The CDR3 is 12 residues long. DNA for the CDR3: TGTGCCAGCAGTTTATCGGGAATCGAGCAGTACTTC. This gives the protein CASSLSGIEQYF.

V usage is TRBV27 and J usage is TRBJ2-7; a possible D gene is TRBD1 (6 bases). Trimming took 3 bases from V and 3 from J, leaving 12 bases between them. CDR1 is MNHEY and CDR2 is SMNVEV in the germline V gene (reference sequence). This CDR3 has 14 amino acids. The CDR3 spells CASSFKDSGYEQYF. In DNA form, the CDR3 reads TGTGCCAGCAGTTTCAAGGACAGCGGCTACGAGCAGTACTTC.

The gene calls are TRBV19 and TRBJ1-4; 7 positions match TRBD1. CDR1 and CDR2 (germline): LNHDA, SQIVND (reference sequence). This CDR3 has 15 residues. V dropped 5 bases and J dropped 6; count of bases not matched to a gene: 9. The CDR3 sequence: CASSLRQGLDEKLFF. CDR3 nucleotide sequence: TGTGCCAGTAGTCTAAGACAGGGCCTGGATGAAAAACTGTTTTTT.

The chain joins TRBV6-1 to TRBJ1-2, with 9 bases lining up with TRBD1. With V trimmed by 4 bases and J by 8 bases, 11 bases remained unmatched. The CDR3 is 15 amino acids. Germline lookup yields CDR1 MNHNS and CDR2 SASEGT. CDR3 region: CASSAGTGLGWGYTF. The CDR3 bases are TGTGCCAGCAGTGCCGGGACAGGGCTGGGCTGGGGCTACACCTTC.

This chain links TRBV7-2 with TRBJ1-6; a weak D match, TRBD1 (5 bases). Germline CDR1 reads SGHTA; CDR2 reads FQGNSA. The CDR3 totals 13 residues. V dropped 5 bases and J dropped 11 bases, with 13 bases sitting between them. CDR3: CASSRGDSAPLHF. In DNA form, the CDR3 reads TGTGCCAGCAGCCGTGGAGACAGCGCACCCCTCCACTTT.